These 3 T cell receptor beta chains were sequenced from one sample in a study of cytotoxic CD8 clonotypes in ibrutinib-treated CLL. The repertoire was sequenced with immunoSEQ multiplex PCR; TCRdb's copy has only in-frame clones and lacks some. This table holds around 300,000 clones, roughly 85% found once. Material: PBMCs, obtained before ibrutinib treatment. Source of these receptors: a human donor with chronic lymphocytic leukemia.

This clone was detected once. The rearrangement uses TRBV7-3 and TRBJ2-7, with 11 bases lining up with TRBD2. The V gene's germline CDR1 is SGHTA and CDR2 FQGTGA. V trimming: 5 bases; J trimming: 7 bases; junction bases outside the gene matches: 7. This CDR3 is built from 14 residues. The CDR3 is CASSKTSGTGEQYF. The DNA for the CDR3 is TGTGCCAGCAGCAAGACTAGCGGGACGGGTGAGCAGTACTTC. Using reference TRBV7-3 and TRBJ2-7 for the parts outside the CDR3, the full variable domain is GAGVSQTPSNKVTEKGKYVELRCDPISGHTALYWYRQSLGQGPEFLIYFQGTGAADDSGLPNDRFFAVRPEGSVSTLKIQRTERGDSAVYLCASSKTSGTGEQYFGPGTRLTVT.

This clone was counted ten times or more. This CDR3 is CASTRRWISGRQSYEQYF. CDR3 DNA sequence: TGTGCCAGCACCCGCAGATGGATTAGCGGGAGACAGTCCTACGAGCAGTACTTC. The rearrangement uses TRBV7-8 and TRBJ2-7; 9 bases map to TRBD2. J was trimmed by 1 base and V by 7 bases; bases with no gene match: 17. Germline V gene lookup returns CDR1 SGHVS and CDR2 FQNEAQ. The CDR3 sequence is 18 residues long.

This chain joins TRBV5-4 and TRBJ1-2; 7 positions match TRBD1. This CDR3 comprises 15 residues. CDR1 and CDR2 from the germline V gene are SGHNT and YYREEE (reference sequence). After removal of 0 bases from V and 6 bases from J, the junction contained 8 bases not matched to a gene. CDR3 bases: TGTGCCAGCAGCTTGGCCTCGGGACAGCGAGATGGCTACACCTTC. It encodes CASSLASGQRDGYTF.